This entry is about one T cell receptor (beta chain). The V and J ends lost 3 bases and 0 bases respectively, with 11 bases between them. This CDR3 spans 14 amino acids. Germline CDR1 is GTSNPN and CDR2 is SVGIG (reference sequence). The data are from a study of graft-versus-host responses after intestinal transplantation. TCRdb keeps only in-frame clones here, not all; method: immunoSEQ multiplex PCR. The sample lists some 24,000 clones; over 35% were seen once. This clonotype was obtained from a human patient who received an intestinal transplant. V is TRBV30 and J is TRBJ1-1, with a possible D match to TRBD1 (5 bases). This specimen was alloreactive CD4+ T cells from a mixed lymphocyte reaction culture, taken before intestinal transplant. As for subset: CFSE-low proliferating T cells sorted from roughly six-day pre-transplant mixed lymphocyte reaction (GvH or HvG direction). This CDR3 reads CAWRPRGMNTEAFF. CDR3 DNA: TGTGCCTGGAGGCCTCGGGGGATGAACACTGAAGCTTTCTTT.